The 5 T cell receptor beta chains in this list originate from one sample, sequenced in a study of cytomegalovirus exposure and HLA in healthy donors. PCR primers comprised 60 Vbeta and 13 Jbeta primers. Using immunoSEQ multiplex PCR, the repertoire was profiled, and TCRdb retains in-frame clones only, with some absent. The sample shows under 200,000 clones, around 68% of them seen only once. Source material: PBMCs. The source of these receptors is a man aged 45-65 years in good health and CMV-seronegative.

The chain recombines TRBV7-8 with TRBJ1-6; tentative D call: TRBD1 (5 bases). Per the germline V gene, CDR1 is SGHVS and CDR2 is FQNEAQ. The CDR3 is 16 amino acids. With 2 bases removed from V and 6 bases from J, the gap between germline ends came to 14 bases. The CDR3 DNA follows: TGTGCCAGCAGCTTATCGGGGGGGATTGGTAATTCACCCCTCCACTTT. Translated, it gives CASSLSGGIGNSPLHF.

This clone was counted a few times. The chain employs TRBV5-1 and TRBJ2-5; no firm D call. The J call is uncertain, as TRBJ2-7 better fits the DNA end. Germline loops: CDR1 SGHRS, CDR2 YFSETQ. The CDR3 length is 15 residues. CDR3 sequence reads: CASSSDARSSYEQYF. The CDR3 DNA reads TGCGCCAGCAGCTCAGACGCAAGGAGCTCCTACGAGCAGTACTTC.

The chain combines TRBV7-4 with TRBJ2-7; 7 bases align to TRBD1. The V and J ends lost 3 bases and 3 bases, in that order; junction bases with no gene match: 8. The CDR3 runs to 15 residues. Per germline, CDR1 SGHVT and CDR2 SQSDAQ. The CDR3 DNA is TGTGCCAGCAGCTTCTTGAGGGACAGTTGCTACGAGCAGTACTTC. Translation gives CASSFLRDSCYEQYF. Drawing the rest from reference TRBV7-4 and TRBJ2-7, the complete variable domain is GAGVSQSPRYKVAKRGRDVALRCDSISGHVTLYWYRQTLGQGSEVLTYSQSDAQRDKSGRPSGRFSAERPERSVSTLKIQRTEQGDSAVYLCASSFLRDSCYEQYFGPGTRLTVT.

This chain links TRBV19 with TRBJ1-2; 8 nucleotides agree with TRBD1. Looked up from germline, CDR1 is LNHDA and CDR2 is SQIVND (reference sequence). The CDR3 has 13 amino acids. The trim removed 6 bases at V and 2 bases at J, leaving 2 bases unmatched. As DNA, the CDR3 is TGTGCCAGTAGCCAGGGGGCAAACTATGGCTACACCTTC. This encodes CASSQGANYGYTF.

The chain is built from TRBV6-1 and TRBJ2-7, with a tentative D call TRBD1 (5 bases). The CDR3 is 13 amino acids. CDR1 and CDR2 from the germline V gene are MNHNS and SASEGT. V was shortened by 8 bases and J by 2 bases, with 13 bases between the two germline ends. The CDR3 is CASDSRGPYEQYF. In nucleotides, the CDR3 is TGTGCCAGCGATAGTAGGGGCCCCTACGAGCAGTACTTC.